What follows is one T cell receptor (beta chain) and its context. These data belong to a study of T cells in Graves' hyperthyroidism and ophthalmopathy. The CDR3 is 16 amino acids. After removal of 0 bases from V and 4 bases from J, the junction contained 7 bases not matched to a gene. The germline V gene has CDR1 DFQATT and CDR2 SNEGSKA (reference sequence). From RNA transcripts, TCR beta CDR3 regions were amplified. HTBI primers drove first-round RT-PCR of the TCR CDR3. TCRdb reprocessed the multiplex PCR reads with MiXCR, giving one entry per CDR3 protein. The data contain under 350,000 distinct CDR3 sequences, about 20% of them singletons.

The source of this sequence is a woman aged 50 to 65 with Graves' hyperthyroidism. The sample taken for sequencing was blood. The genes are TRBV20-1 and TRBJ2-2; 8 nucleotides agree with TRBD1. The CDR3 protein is CSAREGGQDGTGELFF. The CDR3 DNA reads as TGCAGTGCTAGAGAGGGGGGACAGGACGGCACCGGGGAGCTGTTTTTT.